These 32 T cell receptor beta chains were sequenced from one sample in a study of beta chain features in type 1 diabetes. Expressed TCRB transcripts were sequenced because the entire RNA isolate underwent reverse transcription. Sequenced by immunoSEQ multiplex PCR; TCRdb stores in-frame clones only, minus some. The data hold hundreds of thousands of clones, with around 15% observed a single time. Material: central memory CD4+ T cells from blood. The receptors derive from a man younger than 45 in good health.

The gene calls are TRBV15 and TRBJ2-3; TRBD2 agrees at 8 bases. Germline lookup yields CDR1 LNHNV and CDR2 YYDKDF (reference sequence). The trim removed 4 bases at V and 2 bases at J, leaving 5 bases unmatched. The CDR3 contains 15 residues. The CDR3 is CATSMRAGATDTQYF. CDR3 in DNA: TGTGCCACCAGCATGCGAGCGGGGGCCACAGATACGCAGTATTTT.

As regards this clone: This sample also contains other DNA sequences that code for the same CDR3. The chain is built from TRBV2 and TRBJ2-1, with unresolved D. This CDR3 contains 12 residues. CDR1 and CDR2 from the germline V gene are SNHLY and FYNNEI. Trimming took 1 base from V and 7 from J, leaving 5 bases between them. The CDR3 sequence: CASSEGGNEQFF. CDR3 sequence (DNA): TGTGCCAGCAGTGAAGGAGGAAATGAGCAGTTCTTC.

This clone showed up just a few times. The chain combines TRBV10-3 with TRBJ1-1; no clear D gene. This CDR3 region has 14 residues. Germline CDR1 and CDR2: ENHRY and SYGVKD. Trimming shortened V by 2 bases and J by 6 bases, and 13 bases separated the two germline ends. The CDR3 DNA sequence: TGTGCCATCAGTGAGGTGCAAGGGAGCGCTGAAGCTTTCTTT. Protein sequence: CAISEVQGSAEAFF.

In this sample, this clone turned up many times. The chain combines TRBV2 with TRBJ2-5, with 11 bases that match TRBD2. V was clipped by 10 bases and J by 4 bases; unmatched bases: 8. Germline V gene sequence: CDR1 SNHLY, CDR2 FYNNEI. The CDR3 extends over 14 amino acids. CDR3 in DNA: TGTGCCACATCCCTAGCGGGAGGTCGAGAGACCCAGTACTTC. Translated, it gives CATSLAGGRETQYF.

This clone was seen more than once but under ten times. The DNA of the CDR3 is TGCGCCAGCAGCCCCAGGGACTCTAGTCAAGAGACCCAGTACTTC. Protein sequence: CASSPRDSSQETQYF. The chain recombines TRBV4-3 with TRBJ2-5; possibly TRBD2 for D (6 bases). The CDR3 contains 15 residues. Germline CDR1 and CDR2: LGHNA and YSLEER. Trimming shortened V by 4 bases and J by 2 bases, and 14 bases separated the two germline ends.

The CDR3, as DNA: TGTGCCAGCCACACAAGTCGACAGGGTTTCTCGGGCACTGAAGCTTTCTTT. Translated, it gives CASHTSRQGFSGTEAFF. The rearrangement uses TRBV19 and TRBJ1-1; 7 positions match TRBD1. The trim removed 9 bases at V and 4 bases at J, leaving 20 bases unmatched. The germline V gene has CDR1 LNHDA and CDR2 SQIVND (reference sequence). CDR3 size: 17 residues.

A few counts support this clone. The chain is built from TRBV5-6 and TRBJ2-3; TRBD2 aligns across 10 bases. The junction had 13 bases not matched to a gene; V was cut back by 6 bases and J by 0 bases. CDR1 SGHDT and CDR2 YYEEEE come from the germline V gene. The CDR3 is made up of 18 amino acids. The CDR3 is CASKNRLGLAESTDTQYF. The DNA of the CDR3 is TGTGCCAGCAAGAATAGACTAGGACTAGCGGAGAGCACAGATACGCAGTATTTT.

This clone was seen a few times. V and J are TRBV5-4 and TRBJ2-5; 12 nucleotides agree with TRBD2. The CDR3 runs to 17 residues. The germline CDR1 and CDR2 sequences are SGHNT and YYREEE (reference sequence). The V segment lost 4 bases and the J segment 5 bases; nucleotides outside the gene matches: 12. The CDR3: CASSRRPSGREPETQYF. CDR3 coding DNA: TGTGCCAGCAGCCGACGTCCTAGCGGGAGGGAGCCTGAGACCCAGTACTTC.

This clone was observed a single time. The chain has TRBV27 and TRBJ1-1; D remains unclear. Germline values: CDR1 MNHEY, CDR2 SMNVEV (reference sequence). The CDR3 is 14 residues long. V lost 7 bases and J 0 bases, leaving 12 bases between the germline ends. The CDR3 DNA follows: TGTGCCAGCATGCTTGGGTCGGTGAACACTGAAGCTTTCTTT. The encoded protein is CASMLGSVNTEAFF.

This clone was detected a few times. The chain has TRBV5-6 and TRBJ2-1; tentatively, D is TRBD2 (6 bases). There are 16 residues in the CDR3. Trimming left V 4 bases short and J 3 bases short, with 17 bases between. Germline CDR1 SGHDT, CDR2 YYEEEE. CDR3 DNA sequence: TGTGCCAGCAGCACCCACTCCGGGAGAATCTACAATGAGCAGTTCTTC. Translation: CASSTHSGRIYNEQFF.

This clone was detected a few times. The V and J genes are TRBV6-1 and TRBJ2-5, with TRBD2 identical over 7 bases. Germline V gene data show CDR1 as MNHNS and CDR2 as SASEGT. The CDR3 consists of 13 residues. Trimming took 5 bases from V and 4 from J; bases not matched to a gene: 4. The CDR3: CASSRAGRETQYF. The CDR3 nucleotides read TGTGCCAGCAGTCGAGCGGGACGAGAGACCCAGTACTTC.

Points on this clone: At one end, the junction sequence differs from germline, possibly due to a read error. This sequence joins TRBV7-9 and TRBJ1-5; D is unresolved. Germline-derived CDR1 and CDR2 are SEHNR and FQNEAQ (reference sequence). This CDR3 is built from 15 residues. The DNA of the CDR3 is TGTGCCAGCAGCTTAGGTTCATTCGGGAATCAGCCTAAGCTTTTT. Its translation: CASSLGSFGNQPKLF.

V gene TRBV4-1 combines with J gene TRBJ2-1; 8 nucleotides line up with TRBD2. The CDR3 contains 16 residues. J gave up 0 bases and V 0 bases, and 1 base lay outside the gene matches. Looked up from germline, CDR1 is MGHRA and CDR2 is YSYEKL. CDR3 DNA: TGCGCCAGCAGCCAAGACACTAGCGGCTCCTACAATGAGCAGTTCTTC. Amino acid sequence: CASSQDTSGSYNEQFF.

In its sample, this clone was seen a few times. The J gene is TRBJ2-7, the V gene TRBV4-3; 8 nucleotides align to TRBD2. J gave up 3 bases and V 0 bases, and 4 bases lay outside the gene matches. This CDR3 contains 15 residues. CDR1 and CDR2 (germline): LGHNA, YSLEER. The CDR3: CASSQDGAGVYEQYF. The CDR3 DNA sequence: TGCGCCAGCAGCCAAGATGGAGCGGGGGTCTACGAGCAGTACTTC.

This clone was observed a few times. The chain is built from TRBV11-2 and TRBJ2-5; TRBD1 matches at 8 bases. The J segment lost 3 bases and the V segment lost 4 bases, leaving 7 bases of the junction unmatched. This CDR3 is 15 amino acids long. Germline V gene sequence: CDR1 SGHAT, CDR2 FQNNGV. The CDR3 is CASSSQGAREETQYF. In DNA form, the CDR3 reads TGTGCCAGCAGCTCCCAGGGGGCGCGGGAAGAGACCCAGTACTTC.

The rearrangement uses TRBV7-6 and TRBJ1-4, with D hard to call. The CDR3 is made up of 12 amino acids. Germline CDR1 reads SGHVS; CDR2 reads FNYEAQ. The ends were cut back, 5 bases at V and 8 bases at J, with 9 bases in the middle. DNA of the CDR3: TGTGCCAGCAGCCCGAATCCGGAAAAACTGTTTTTT. It is translated as CASSPNPEKLFF.

The chain recombines TRBV2 with TRBJ1-2; D ambiguous. Germline V lookup: CDR1 SNHLY, CDR2 FYNNEI. Trimming pared 9 bases from V and 4 bases from J, leaving 15 bases between. CDR3 size: 13 residues. The CDR3 coding sequence is TGTGCCAGTACCTCAAGAGGCAGCTATGGCTACACCTTC. Translation: CASTSRGSYGYTF.

The chain carries TRBV5-6 and TRBJ2-4; TRBD1 might be the D (6 bases). The V gene lost 2 bases and the J gene lost 12 bases, with 18 bases spanning the gap. Germline lookup yields CDR1 SGHDT and CDR2 YYEEEE. CDR3 size: 14 residues. CDR3 in amino acids: CASSFSAGGVSQYF. For the CDR3, the DNA is TGTGCCAGCAGCTTTTCTGCTGGGGGCGTAAGTCAGTACTTC.

This clone came up a few times. V is TRBV5-6 and J is TRBJ2-1; D unresolved. CDR1 SGHDT and CDR2 YYEEEE come from the germline V gene. The CDR3 spans 13 residues. With 1 base removed from V and 5 bases from J, the gap between germline ends came to 7 bases. This chain's CDR3 is CASSLLPDNEQFF. The CDR3 coding sequence is TGTGCCAGCAGCTTGCTCCCGGACAATGAGCAGTTCTTC.

This clone has just a few counts. The V and J genes are TRBV7-8 and TRBJ2-3; 10 positions agree with TRBD2. This CDR3 region has 15 residues. Germline loops: CDR1 SGHVS, CDR2 FQNEAQ. With 5 bases clipped from V and 3 bases from J, the junction kept 5 bases outside the gene matches. The CDR3 DNA follows: TGTGCCAGCAGCCCTAGCGGGAGTCGGACAGATACGCAGTATTTT. Translated, it gives CASSPSGSRTDTQYF.

There are a few counts of this clone. The chain employs TRBV7-2 and TRBJ2-5, with 7 nucleotides matching TRBD2. This CDR3 comprises 14 residues. Unmatched junction bases numbered 5, after V lost 5 bases and J lost 2 bases. From germline, CDR1 is SGHTA and CDR2 FQGNSA. The CDR3 protein is CASSRLAPQETQYF. The CDR3 DNA reads TGTGCCAGCAGCCGACTAGCCCCGCAAGAGACCCAGTACTTC.

This clone was detected a few times. The chain is built from TRBV11-3 and TRBJ2-1; 11 bases map to TRBD2. The CDR3 is 14 residues long. The germline gives CDR1 SGHNT, CDR2 YENEEA. V trimming: 8 bases; J trimming: 7 bases; junction bases outside the gene matches: 7. The CDR3 loop reads CASGESSGRNEQFF. The CDR3 region has the DNA TGTGCCAGCGGAGAATCTAGCGGGAGGAATGAGCAGTTCTTC. The complete variable domain, with remaining parts taken from reference TRBV11-3 and TRBJ2-1, reads EAGVVQSPRYKIIEKKQPVAFWCNPISGHNTLYWYLQNLGQGPELLIRYENEEAVDDSQLPKDRFSAERLKGVDSTLKIQPAELGDSAVYLCASGESSGRNEQFFGPGTRLTVL.

This chain uses TRBV18 with TRBJ1-1, with no clear D. Germline loops: CDR1 KGHSH, CDR2 LQKENI. V lost 1 base, J lost 3 bases, and 9 bases lay in between. This CDR3 spans 14 amino acids. Written as DNA, the CDR3 is TGTGCCAGCTCACCACAGTCGGCCCACACTGAAGCTTTCTTT. Residues: CASSPQSAHTEAFF.

Many counts were recorded for this clone. This chain joins TRBV7-9 and TRBJ1-5; weak D call: TRBD1 (6 bases). This CDR3 is built from 15 residues. Germline-derived CDR1 and CDR2 are SEHNR and FQNEAQ (reference sequence). Trimming took off 5 bases at V and 7 bases at J, with 18 bases between the two ends. CDR3: CASSGGSGARQPQHF. In DNA form, the CDR3 reads TGTGCCAGCAGCGGCGGATCGGGGGCCCGGCAGCCCCAGCATTTT.

The rearrangement links TRBV15 to TRBJ2-7; TRBD1 aligns across 8 bases. V was clipped by 0 bases and J by 7 bases; unmatched bases: 5. The CDR3 has 14 residues. From germline, CDR1 is LNHNV and CDR2 YYDKDF (reference sequence). CDR3 nucleotides: TGTGCCACCAGCAGAGATACAGGGGGTTGGGAGCAGTACTTC. Residues: CATSRDTGGWEQYF.

About this clone itself: Other DNA sequences in this sample translate to the same CDR3. CDR3 sequence reads: CASSLDRNTEAFF. CDR3 nucleotide sequence: TGCGCCAGCAGCCTGGACAGGAACACTGAAGCTTTCTTT. This chain links TRBV5-1 with TRBJ1-1; D may be TRBD1 (6 bases). The CDR3 runs 13 residues. Trimming shortened V by 4 bases and J by 1 base, and 8 bases separated the two germline ends. The germline V gene has CDR1 SGHRS and CDR2 YFSETQ.

This clone was seen a few times. The J gene is TRBJ1-4, the V gene TRBV9; D gene unclear. CDR1 SGDLS and CDR2 YYNGEE come from the germline V gene. The length of the CDR3 is 14 residues. The germline V and J ends were trimmed by 4 bases and 8 bases, with 15 bases remaining between them. For the CDR3, the DNA is TGTGCCAGCAGCCACTCGCCGACGGAAGAAAAACTGTTTTTT. Protein sequence: CASSHSPTEEKLFF.

The sample holds a few counts of this clone. The gene calls are TRBV9 and TRBJ1-1; D is perhaps TRBD1 (6 bases). Germline V gives CDR1 SGDLS, CDR2 YYNGEE. This CDR3 is 15 amino acids long. The V gene lost 4 bases and the J gene lost 4 bases, with 17 bases spanning the gap. The CDR3 loop reads CASSSGGGGSTEAFF. The CDR3 coding sequence is TGTGCCAGCAGCTCCGGGGGAGGGGGAAGCACTGAAGCTTTCTTT.

This chain uses TRBV7-2 with TRBJ1-2; maybe TRBD1 (6 bases). V was clipped by 4 bases and J by 4 bases, with 10 bases between them. The germline V gene has CDR1 SGHTA and CDR2 FQGNSA. The CDR3 is 13 amino acids. CDR3 sequence reads: CASSSRDTYGYTF. The CDR3, as DNA: TGTGCCAGCAGCTCCCGGGACACCTATGGCTACACCTTC.

The chain recombines TRBV10-3 with TRBJ2-1; 8 bases match TRBD2. With V trimmed by 9 bases and J by 8 bases, 21 bases remained unmatched. Germline CDR1 ENHRY, CDR2 SYGVKD. The CDR3 totals 17 residues. The DNA for the CDR3 is TGTGCCATACTAGCGGCTTCAGCCATAAAGGGGATGGATGAGCAGTTCTTC. This encodes CAILAASAIKGMDEQFF.

This clone showed up just a few times. The V gene is TRBV4-3, the J gene TRBJ2-2, with 7 bases identical to TRBD2. The trim removed 5 bases at V and 6 bases at J, leaving 12 bases unmatched. There are 16 residues in the CDR3. From germline, CDR1 is LGHNA and CDR2 YSLEER. In DNA, the CDR3 is TGCGCCAGCAGCACCCATTCGGGGGGATCGGCCGGGGAGCTGTTTTTT. Its protein is CASSTHSGGSAGELFF.

The J gene is TRBJ2-7, the V gene TRBV2, with a weak D call TRBD1 (6 bases). The CDR3 is made up of 13 amino acids. Germline CDR1 and CDR2: SNHLY and FYNNEI. With 7 bases removed from V and 3 bases from J, the gap between germline ends came to 13 bases. CDR3 in amino acids: CASMDRQIYEQYF. The CDR3 bases are TGTGCCAGCATGGACAGACAGATCTACGAGCAGTACTTC.